This T cell receptor beta chain was identified in a study of blood T cell repertoires in COVID-19. The method was immunoSEQ multiplex PCR; TCRdb's version includes in-frame clones alone and lacks a portion of them. This repertoire shows about 190,000 clones, about 80% found once; its top ten account for around 8%. Germline V gene sequence: CDR1 MNHEY, CDR2 SVGAGI. The V end lost 6 bases, the J end lost 7 bases, and 16 bases lay between the germline ends. This CDR3 has 14 residues. Sample: peripheral blood. V gene TRBV6-5 combines with J gene TRBJ1-3; TRBD1 might be the D (5 bases). This clonotype was sampled from a woman aged 60-75 years with COVID-19, enrolled during active disease. CDR3 coding DNA: TGTGCCAGCAGGCGCCGGGGGGTAATGAACACCATATATTTT. This codes for CASRRRGVMNTIYF.